This T cell receptor beta chain emerged from a study of response to subunit inactivated influenza vaccine. TCRdb re-derived calls from the RT-PCR reads in MiXCR, one entry per CDR3 protein. The top ten hold less than 9% of the sample, which has some 600,000 distinct CDR3 sequences, approximately 14% seen once. This clonotype has just a few counts. V lost 1 base and J 0 bases, leaving 15 bases between the germline ends. The germline V gene encodes CDR1 MGHRA and CDR2 YSYEKL. CDR3 length: 18 amino acids. The receptor's source is a man aged 50 or older who received an inactivated influenza vaccine. The V gene is TRBV4-1, the J gene TRBJ2-2; tentatively, D is TRBD2 (6 bases). Sequencing used PBMCs from blood, obtained 14 to 15 days before vaccination. The CDR3 region is CASSQVFMGGPNTGELFF. CDR3 sequence (DNA): TGCGCCAGCAGCCAAGTATTCATGGGGGGACCGAACACCGGGGAGCTGTTTTTT.